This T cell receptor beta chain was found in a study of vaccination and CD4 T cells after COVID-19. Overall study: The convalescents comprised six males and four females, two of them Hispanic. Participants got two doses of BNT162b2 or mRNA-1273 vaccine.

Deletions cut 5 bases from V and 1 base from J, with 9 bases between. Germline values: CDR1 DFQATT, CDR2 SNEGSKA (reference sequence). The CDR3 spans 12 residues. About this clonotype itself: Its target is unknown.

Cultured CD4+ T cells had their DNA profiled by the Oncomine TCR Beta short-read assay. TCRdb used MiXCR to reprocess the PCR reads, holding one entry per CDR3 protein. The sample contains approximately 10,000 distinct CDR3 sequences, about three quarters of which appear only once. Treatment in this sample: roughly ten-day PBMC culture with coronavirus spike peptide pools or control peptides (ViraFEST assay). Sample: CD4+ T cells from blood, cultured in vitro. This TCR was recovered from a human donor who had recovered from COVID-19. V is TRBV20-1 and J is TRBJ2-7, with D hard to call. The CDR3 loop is CSARGDSYEQYF. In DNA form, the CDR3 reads TGCAGTGCTCGCGGAGATTCCTACGAGCAGTACTTC.